This TCR beta chain was recovered during a study of blood T cell repertoires in COVID-19. Study as a whole: Collection of acute and convalescent COVID-19 samples took place in the United States, Italy and Spain.

The assay was immunoSEQ multiplex PCR, and TCRdb's table has in-frame clones only and misses some. The data show over 75,000 clones, approximately 80% seen once. This TCR derives from a man between 70 and 80 years old with acute or convalescent COVID-19. Sequencing input: peripheral blood.

The CDR3 sequence is CASTPSGSRYEQYF. CDR3 nucleotides: TGTGCCAGCACCCCGTCCGGGAGCCGCTACGAGCAGTACTTC. The gene calls are TRBV18 and TRBJ2-7; possibly TRBD2 for D (6 bases). This CDR3 has 14 residues. The V gene lost 8 bases and the J gene lost 3 bases, with 17 bases spanning the gap. Looked up from germline, CDR1 is KGHSH and CDR2 is LQKENI.